This TCR beta chain was documented in a study of shared clonotypes between healthy human individuals. Sequencing was performed with immunoSEQ multiplex PCR; in TCRdb, only in-frame clones are kept and a portion is missing. Here the sample spans a few million clones, around nine tenths being singletons. The sequenced material came from naive CD4+ T cells sorted from blood. The sample's subset: CD45RA+ positively selected. The receptor was derived from a man younger than 35 in good health.

The CDR3 sequence is CSVQPGRPTGGWGYTF. Written as DNA, the CDR3 is TGCAGCGTCCAGCCCGGTAGGCCGACAGGGGGCTGGGGCTACACCTTC. The chain has TRBV29-1 and TRBJ1-2; 10 nucleotides agree with TRBD1. The germline V gene has CDR1 SQVTM and CDR2 ANQGSEA. V shed 6 bases, J shed 8 bases, and the junction held 18 bases outside the gene matches. The CDR3 totals 16 residues. The full variable domain, its missing parts supplied by reference TRBV29-1 and TRBJ1-2, is SAVISQKPSRDICQRGTSLTIQCQVDSQVTMMFWYRQQPGQSLTLIATANQGSEATYESGFVIDKFPISRPNLTFSTLTVSNMSPEDSSIYLCSVQPGRPTGGWGYTFGSGTRLTVV.